This record looks at one T cell receptor beta chain sequence and its context. With the read ending 3 residues before the CDR3 end, the germline J gene is used to fill in that end. This entry is derived from a study of T cells in women clearing cervical HPV infection. Dot-blot hybridization genotyped cervical HPV amplified with MY09/MY11 PCR. There are 14 residues in the CDR3. From germline, CDR1 is MNHEY and CDR2 SVGEGT. Data came from immunoSEQ multiplex PCR; TCRdb stores just in-frame clones and leaves some out. The sample holds around 30,000 clones. This TCR was sampled from a woman aged 18-70 years with a cervical HPV16 infection that either progressed to CIN3+ or cleared (not recorded which). Material: blood buffy coat. The V call is TRBV6-2 or TRBV6-3, the J call TRBJ2-3; TRBD1 is a possible D gene (6 bases). The CDR3 reads CASSYFRGGQPQYF. CDR3 DNA, as far as it was read: TGTGCCAGCAGTTACTTCAGGGGCGGGCAGCCG.